The rows below give T cell receptor beta chains drawn from one sample of a study of memory CD4+ T cells and cytomegalovirus serostatus. The repertoire was sequenced with immunoSEQ multiplex PCR; TCRdb's copy has only in-frame clones and lacks some. Of some 60,000 clones in the sample, over 70% are singletons; the top ten hold over 2%. Sequencing was performed on memory CD4+ T cells from blood. These receptor sequences come from an adult in good health and CMV-seropositive. The conserved cysteine and the conserved F or W are not part of the CDR3 here. Fields, in order: V gene, CDR3 protein.

v_gene: TRBV11-2
CDR3aa: ASSLGGDTQY

v_gene: TRBV7-8
CDR3aa: ASSPPLREGTDTQY

v_gene: TRBV7-9
CDR3aa: ASTQLASGGELF

v_gene: TRBV6-1
CDR3aa: ASSDLGVRNTIY

v_gene: TRBV4-2
CDR3aa: ASSQDPGTSASQF

v_gene: TRBV6-6
CDR3aa: ASRVTGPPGSGYT

v_gene: TRBV10-2
CDR3aa: ASSAGALGYT

v_gene: TRBV10-3
CDR3aa: AIRGVTDTQY

v_gene: TRBV6-4
CDR3aa: ASTCRSGSSTGELF

v_gene: TRBV12-5
CDR3aa: ASGSGDINEKLF

v_gene: TRBV14
CDR3aa: ASSLLTGTSGRVDEQF

v_gene: TRBV18
CDR3aa: ASSFTQGRDTEAF

v_gene: TRBV19
CDR3aa: ASSPSPGQGIHEQY

v_gene: TRBV7-2
CDR3aa: ASSYQGATEAF

v_gene: TRBV11-2
CDR3aa: ASSLDLKRRSTDTQY

v_gene: TRBV28
CDR3aa: ASSLKGPNPVNTEAF

v_gene: TRBV9
CDR3aa: ASSVGQVVNYGYT

v_gene: TRBV9
CDR3aa: ASSPGQARETQY

v_gene: TRBV14
CDR3aa: ASSRTGANTGELF

v_gene: TRBV19
CDR3aa: ASTEGQGSYEQY

v_gene: TRBV30
CDR3aa: AWSKGPIVAAF

v_gene: TRBV7-7
CDR3aa: ASSLGRDQPQH

v_gene: TRBV30
CDR3aa: AWNPAGAGLYGYT

v_gene: TRBV28
CDR3aa: ASSFSTASGRYNEQF

v_gene: TRBV6-5
CDR3aa: ASSSGVVRDTQY

v_gene: TRBV5-4
CDR3aa: ASSFDRNGNTIY

v_gene: TRBV6-1
CDR3aa: ASSERGGGGYT

v_gene: TRBV6-6
CDR3aa: ASSQREATDTQY

v_gene: TRBV7-2
CDR3aa: ASSPHYEQY

v_gene: TRBV18
CDR3aa: ASSPPAPKSYNEQF

v_gene: TRBV6-5
CDR3aa: ASSYQLGIPISGYT

v_gene: TRBV7-9
CDR3aa: ASSWDLVNTEAF

v_gene: TRBV7-2
CDR3aa: ASSLSRYGYT

v_gene: TRBV7-3
CDR3aa: ASSPQGLTNTGELF

v_gene: TRBV11-2
CDR3aa: ASSLGDRVIGKLF

v_gene: TRBV7-6
CDR3aa: ASSLLAGMNTGELF

v_gene: TRBV5-1
CDR3aa: ASSLGASGPNEQF

v_gene: TRBV7-9
CDR3aa: ASSLGASGRSTGELF

v_gene: TRBV6-6
CDR3aa: ASSYSRAGEVWGYT

v_gene: TRBV5-6
CDR3aa: ASGQAGSFTGELF

v_gene: TRBV6-5
CDR3aa: ASSYSGGANGETQY

v_gene: TRBV11-2
CDR3aa: ASSSGQDYGYT

v_gene: TRBV10-3
CDR3aa: AISELGGTGELF

v_gene: TRBV7-8
CDR3aa: ASSQRRTGNNEQF

v_gene: TRBV5-4
CDR3aa: ASSLSGQETQY